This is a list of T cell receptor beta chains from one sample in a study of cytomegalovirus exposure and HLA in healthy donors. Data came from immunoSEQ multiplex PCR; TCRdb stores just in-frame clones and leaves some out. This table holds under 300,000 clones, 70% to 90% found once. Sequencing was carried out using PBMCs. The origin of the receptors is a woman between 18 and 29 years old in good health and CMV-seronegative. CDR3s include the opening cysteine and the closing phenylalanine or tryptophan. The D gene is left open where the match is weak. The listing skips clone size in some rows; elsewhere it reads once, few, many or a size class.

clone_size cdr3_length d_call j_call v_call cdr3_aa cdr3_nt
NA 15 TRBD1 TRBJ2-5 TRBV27 CASSPTGTVGETQYF TGTGCCAGCAGTCCTACCGGGACAGTCGGTGAGACCCAGTACTTC
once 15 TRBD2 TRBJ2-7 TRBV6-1 CASSGGTSGGYEQYF TGTGCCAGCAGTGGGGGGACTAGCGGGGGTTACGAGCAGTACTTC
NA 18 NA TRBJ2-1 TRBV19 CASSSDSGKSASYNEQFF TGTGCCAGTAGTTCGGACTCGGGGAAGTCAGCATCCTACAATGAGCAGTTCTTC
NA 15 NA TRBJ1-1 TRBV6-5 CASSYSGVMNTEAFF TGTGCCAGCAGTTACTCAGGAGTCATGAACACTGAAGCTTTCTTT
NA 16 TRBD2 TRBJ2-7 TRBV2 CASSASSGGFSYEQYF TGTGCCAGCAGTGCGTCTAGCGGGGGCTTCTCCTACGAGCAGTACTTC
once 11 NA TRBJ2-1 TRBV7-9 CASSPGVEQFF TGTGCCAGCAGCCCAGGGGTCGAGCAGTTCTTC
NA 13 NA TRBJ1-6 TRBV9 CASSAALGGALHF TGTGCCAGCAGCGCAGCTCTAGGGGGGGCCCTCCACTTT
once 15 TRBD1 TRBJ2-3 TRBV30 CAWSALTGGTDTQYF TGTGCCTGGAGTGCTTTGACAGGGGGAACAGATACGCAGTATTTT
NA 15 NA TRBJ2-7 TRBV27 CASSLSLLGGYEQYF TGTGCCAGCAGTTTATCGCTTCTGGGAGGATACGAGCAGTACTTC
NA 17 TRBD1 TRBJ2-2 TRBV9 CASSAQRTGGEGGELFF TGTGCCAGCAGCGCCCAAAGGACAGGGGGCGAGGGCGGGGAGCTGTTTTTT
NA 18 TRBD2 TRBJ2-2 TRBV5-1 CASSWGLAGGPETGELFF TGCGCCAGCAGCTGGGGACTAGCGGGAGGGCCGGAGACCGGGGAGCTGTTTTTT
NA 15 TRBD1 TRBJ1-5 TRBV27 CASSSVTGGRQPQHF TGTGCCAGCAGTTCAGTGACAGGGGGTCGTCAGCCCCAGCATTTT
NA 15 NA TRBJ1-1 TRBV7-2 CASSLAGSRNTEAFF TGTGCCAGCAGCTTAGCGGGGAGCAGGAACACTGAAGCTTTCTTT
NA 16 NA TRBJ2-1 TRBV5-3 CARSLLGPKYDNEQFF TGTGCCAGAAGCTTGTTGGGCCCCAAGTACGACAATGAGCAGTTCTTC
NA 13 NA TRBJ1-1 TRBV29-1 CSVVAPGNTEAFF TGCAGCGTTGTGGCCCCGGGAAACACTGAAGCTTTCTTT
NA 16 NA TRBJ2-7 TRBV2 CASSATSSGTSYEQYF TGTGCCAGCAGTGCAACATCCTCGGGGACTTCCTACGAGCAGTACTTC
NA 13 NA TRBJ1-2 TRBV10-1 CASSDWENYGYTF TGCGCCAGCAGTGACTGGGAGAACTATGGCTACACCTTC
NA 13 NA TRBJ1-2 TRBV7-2 CASSLEAGDGYTF TGTGCCAGCAGCTTAGAGGCAGGGGATGGCTACACCTTC
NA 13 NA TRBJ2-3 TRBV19 CASSPGITDTQYF TGTGCCAGTAGTCCAGGGATCACAGATACGCAGTATTTT
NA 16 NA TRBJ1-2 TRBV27 CASSSLSKQAFYGYTF TGTGCCAGCAGTTCCCTTTCCAAACAGGCCTTCTATGGCTACACCTTC
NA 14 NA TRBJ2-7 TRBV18 CASSNRMRGLEQYF TGTGCCAGCTCGAACAGGATGAGGGGACTCGAGCAGTACTTC
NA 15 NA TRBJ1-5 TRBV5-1 CASSLDGRDNQPQHF TGCGCCAGCAGCTTGGACGGCAGGGACAATCAGCCCCAGCATTTT
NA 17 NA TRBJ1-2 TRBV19 CASSIRTRDTKNYGYTF TGTGCCAGTAGTATTAGGACCCGGGACACCAAAAACTATGGCTACACCTTC
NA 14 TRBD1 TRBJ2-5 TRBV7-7 CASSPRTGEETQYF TGTGCCAGCAGCCCACGGACAGGGGAAGAGACCCAGTACTTC
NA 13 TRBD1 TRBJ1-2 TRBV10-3 CATRGRQGDVYTF TGTGCCACCAGGGGGCGACAGGGGGACGTCTACACCTTC
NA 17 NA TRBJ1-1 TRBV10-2 CASSESGTLRAGDEAFF TGCGCCAGCAGTGAGTCCGGTACCTTGAGGGCGGGGGATGAAGCTTTCTTT
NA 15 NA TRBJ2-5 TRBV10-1 CASSALARIQETQYF TGCGCCAGCAGTGCCTTAGCGAGAATTCAAGAGACCCAGTACTTC
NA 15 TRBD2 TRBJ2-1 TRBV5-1 CASSFDLAGGREQFF TGCGCCAGCAGCTTCGACCTAGCGGGAGGAAGGGAGCAGTTCTTC
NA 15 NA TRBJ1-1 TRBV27 CASSSSSGMNTEAFF TGTGCCAGCAGTTCCTCGTCGGGAATGAACACTGAAGCTTTCTTT
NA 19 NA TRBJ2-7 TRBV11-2 CASSLVLVWKGDYHYEQYF TGTGCCAGCAGCTTGGTCCTCGTATGGAAAGGGGATTATCACTACGAGCAGTACTTC
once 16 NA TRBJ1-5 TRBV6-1 CASSDPGGGLFQPQHF TGTGCCAGCAGTGATCCAGGCGGGGGGCTATTTCAGCCCCAGCATTTT
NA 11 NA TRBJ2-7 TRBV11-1 CASSLGLEQYF TGTGCCAGCAGCTTAGGTCTCGAGCAGTACTTC
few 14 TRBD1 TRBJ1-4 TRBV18 CASSWTGLNEKLFF TGTGCCAGCTCCTGGACAGGTCTTAACGAAAAACTGTTTTTT
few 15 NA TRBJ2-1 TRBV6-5 CASSYGGGLVNEQFF TGTGCCAGCAGTTATGGGGGGGGGCTGGTCAATGAGCAGTTCTTC
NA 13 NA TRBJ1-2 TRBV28 CASSFPRAYGYTF TGTGCCAGCAGTTTCCCCAGGGCTTATGGCTACACCTTC
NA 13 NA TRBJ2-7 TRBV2 CASSEGGQGSVAF TGTGCCAGCAGTGAGGGAGGGCAGGGGTCTGTAGCCTTC
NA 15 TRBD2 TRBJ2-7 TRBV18 CASSPLTSVTYEQYF TGTGCCAGCTCACCGCTGACTAGCGTAACCTACGAGCAGTACTTC
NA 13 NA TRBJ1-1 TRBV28 CASRGTGFTEAFF TGTGCCAGCAGAGGCACAGGGTTCACTGAAGCTTTCTTT
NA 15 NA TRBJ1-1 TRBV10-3 CAIMEGRGSNTEAFF TGTGCCATCATGGAGGGTAGAGGCTCGAACACTGAAGCTTTCTTT
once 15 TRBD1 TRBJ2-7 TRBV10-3 CAISPGQESSYEQYF TGTGCCATCAGCCCCGGACAGGAGAGCTCCTACGAGCAGTACTTC
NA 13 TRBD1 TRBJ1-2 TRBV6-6 CASTPGTGYGYTF TGTGCCAGCACCCCCGGGACAGGGTATGGCTACACCTTC
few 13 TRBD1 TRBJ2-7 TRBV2 CASSGDSSYEQYF TGTGCCAGCAGTGGGGACAGCTCCTACGAGCAGTACTTC
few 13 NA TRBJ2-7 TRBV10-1 CASSDYGVYEQYF TGCGCCAGCAGTGATTACGGTGTCTACGAGCAGTACTTC
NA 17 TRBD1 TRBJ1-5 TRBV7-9 CASSPDSTGNSNQPQHF TGTGCCAGCAGCCCGGACTCGACAGGGAATAGCAATCAGCCCCAGCATTTT
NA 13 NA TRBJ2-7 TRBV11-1 CASSFGSSYEQYF TGTGCCAGCAGCTTCGGGAGCTCCTACGAGCAGTACTTC
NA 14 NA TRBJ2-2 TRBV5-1 CASSLDTNTGELFF TGCGCCAGCAGCTTGGACACGAACACCGGGGAGCTGTTTTTT
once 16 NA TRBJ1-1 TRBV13 CASSSLLSLVTAEAFF TGTGCCAGCAGCTCACTCCTCTCCCTTGTGACAGCTGAAGCTTTCTTT
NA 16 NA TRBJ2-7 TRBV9 CASSVDSGGLSYEQYF TGTGCCAGCAGCGTTGATAGCGGAGGGCTCTCCTACGAGCAGTACTTC
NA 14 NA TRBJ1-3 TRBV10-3 CAIRGVGTGNTIYF TGTGCCATCAGGGGAGTGGGGACTGGAAACACCATATATTTT
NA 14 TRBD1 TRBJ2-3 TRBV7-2 CASSSWDSPDTQYF TGTGCCAGCAGCTCCTGGGACAGTCCAGATACGCAGTATTTT
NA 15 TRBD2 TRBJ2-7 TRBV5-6 CASRRLAGISYEQYF TGTGCCAGCAGGCGGCTAGCGGGGATCTCCTACGAGCAGTACTTC
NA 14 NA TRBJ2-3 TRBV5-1 CASSFTTGTDTQYF TGCGCCAGCAGCTTTACTACAGGGACAGATACGCAGTATTTT
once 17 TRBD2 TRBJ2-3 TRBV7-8 CASSFPLTSGRTDTQYF TGTGCCAGCAGCTTCCCGCTGACTAGCGGGAGAACAGATACGCAGTATTTT